The 6 T cell receptor beta chains in this list originate from one sample, sequenced in a study of blood T cell repertoires in COVID-19. Here immunoSEQ multiplex PCR was the method, and the copy in TCRdb shows in-frame clones only, minus some. The sample has roughly 53,000 clones; around 82% are singletons. Sequences were obtained from peripheral blood. These receptors all come from a human donor in a cohort sampled during active COVID-19.

This CDR3 reads CASSQETTRFYEQYF. The CDR3 bases are TGCGCCAGCAGCCAAGAAACTACTAGGTTCTACGAGCAGTACTTC. This rearrangement joins TRBV4-1 to TRBJ2-7, with TRBD2 as a possible D gene (5 bases). V dropped 0 bases and J dropped 3 bases, with 12 bases sitting between them. The CDR3 length is 15 residues. Germline assignment: CDR1 MGHRA and CDR2 YSYEKL.

The DNA of the CDR3 is TGTGCCAGCAGCTCCCGGGAGGCTAGACGCTACAATGAGCAGTTCTTC. It yields the protein CASSSREARRYNEQFF. This chain links TRBV7-9 with TRBJ2-1; 7 positions match TRBD2. The junction had 9 bases not matched to a gene; V was cut back by 4 bases and J by 3 bases. The CDR3 runs to 16 residues. Germline assignment: CDR1 SEHNR and CDR2 FQNEAQ (reference sequence).

This sequence joins TRBV6-1 and TRBJ2-3; the D gene is possibly TRBD1 (6 bases). Trimming pared 0 bases from V and 2 bases from J, leaving 12 bases between. The CDR3 sequence is 16 residues long. Germline values: CDR1 MNHNS, CDR2 SASEGT. The CDR3 region has the DNA TGTGCCAGCAGTGAAGCGGCGGACAGATTCACAGATACGCAGTATTTT. This encodes CASSEAADRFTDTQYF.

In DNA form, the CDR3 reads TGTGCCAGTACCCCGGACGGGGATCAGCCCCAGCATTTT. As protein: CASTPDGDQPQHF. The rearrangement links TRBV19 to TRBJ1-5; D remains unclear. This CDR3 has 13 amino acids. Between the trimmed V and J ends, which lost 7 bases and 5 bases, there was a span of 12 bases. The germline V gene has CDR1 LNHDA and CDR2 SQIVND (reference sequence).

This clone was seen only once. V gene TRBV2 combines with J gene TRBJ1-1, with D perhaps TRBD1 (5 bases). This CDR3 region has 13 residues. Germline CDR1 SNHLY, CDR2 FYNNEI. The V end lost 6 bases, the J end lost 4 bases, and 12 bases lay between the germline ends. CDR3 coding DNA: TGTGCCAGCAGGCCCAGGGAGGGCACTGAAGCTTTCTTT. Its translation is CASRPREGTEAFF.

The V call is TRBV2, the J call TRBJ2-5; 11 bases are shared with TRBD2. The CDR3 contains 17 residues. J lost 5 bases, V lost 0 bases, and 8 bases had no gene match. In germline, CDR1 is SNHLY, CDR2 FYNNEI. The CDR3 sequence is CASSEALLAGGSETQYF. As DNA, the CDR3 is TGTGCCAGCAGTGAAGCGCTCCTAGCGGGGGGCAGTGAGACCCAGTACTTC.